These 12 T cell receptor beta chains came from one sample sequenced in a study of cytomegalovirus exposure and HLA in healthy donors. PCR used 60 Vbeta primers and 13 Jbeta primers. Clones were read by immunoSEQ multiplex PCR, and TCRdb kept only the in-frame ones, dropping some. The sample shows roughly 100,000 clones, about 78% of them seen only once. The specimen was PBMCs. Receptors originate from a young man in good health and CMV-seronegative.

The gene calls are TRBV7-8 and TRBJ2-1; TRBD2 agrees at 14 bases. V lost 5 bases to trimming and J lost 8 bases; unmatched junction nucleotides: 8. The CDR3 has 16 amino acids. Per the germline V gene, CDR1 is SGHVS and CDR2 is FQNEAQ. The CDR3 nucleotides read TGTGCCAGCAGCACAAGACTAGCGGGGGGGCGGGATGAGCAGTTCTTC. Translating gives CASSTRLAGGRDEQFF.

Note on this clone: Other DNA sequences in the same sample also yield this CDR3. The chain recombines TRBV5-1 with TRBJ1-1; no reliable D call. V dropped 0 bases and J dropped 1 base, with 4 bases sitting between them. This CDR3 contains 13 residues. Per the germline V gene, CDR1 is SGHRS and CDR2 is YFSETQ. The CDR3 loop is CASSLAGNTEAFF. The DNA of the CDR3 is TGCGCCAGCAGCTTGGCCGGGAACACTGAAGCTTTCTTT.

CDR3 DNA sequence: TGTGCCAGTAGTATTGTTAGCGGCGGGGCTTACAATGAGCAGTTCTTC. Encoded protein: CASSIVSGGAYNEQFF. This chain uses TRBV19 with TRBJ2-1; TRBD2 is a possible D gene (6 bases). Germline CDR1 is LNHDA and CDR2 is SQIVND (reference sequence). V lost 3 bases to trimming and J lost 4 bases, with 16 bases between them. There are 16 residues in the CDR3.

The V gene is TRBV19, the J gene TRBJ2-3; 11 bases are shared with TRBD2. This CDR3 is built from 13 residues. Per the germline V gene, CDR1 is LNHDA and CDR2 is SQIVND (reference sequence). The CDR3 sequence: CAGSGGATDTQYF. The CDR3 coding sequence is TGTGCTGGTAGCGGGGGGGCCACAGATACGCAGTATTTT.

This clone was recorded only once. One end of the junction varies from germline; a read error may be responsible. The same CDR3 is also encoded by other DNA sequences in this sample. The V gene is TRBV30, the J gene TRBJ1-6, with D maybe TRBD1 (5 bases). The CDR3 has 13 amino acids. The V gene's germline CDR1 is GTSNPN and CDR2 SVGIG (reference sequence). CDR3 sequence: CAWSGLFNSPLHF. CDR3 bases: TGTGCCTGGTCAGGGTTGTTTAATTCCCCCCTCCACTTT.

J is TRBJ1-1 and V is TRBV5-1; TRBD1 agrees at 9 bases. V shed 4 bases and J 7 bases; nucleotides not matched to a gene: 8. Per germline, CDR1 SGHRS and CDR2 YFSETQ. The CDR3 sequence is 14 residues long. The CDR3 region has the DNA TGCGCCAGCAGCATCGGGACAGGGAGCATTGAAGCTTTCTTT. Translating it yields CASSIGTGSIEAFF.

The chain employs TRBV14 and TRBJ2-7, with D tentatively TRBD2 (7 bases). The length of the CDR3 is 15 residues. Germline assignment: CDR1 SGHDN and CDR2 FVKESK. The V gene lost 4 bases and the J gene lost 6 bases, with 19 bases spanning the gap. The CDR3 DNA reads TGTGCCAGCAGCCCGCCAGGGACACCGGGGGGCGAGCAGTACTTC. As protein: CASSPPGTPGGEQYF.

This clone appeared a single time. The genes are TRBV6-1 and TRBJ2-7; TRBD2 is a possible D gene (5 bases). Between the trimmed V and J ends, which lost 2 bases and 5 bases, there was a span of 10 bases. The CDR3 has 13 amino acids. Germline V gene sequence: CDR1 MNHNS, CDR2 SASEGT. CDR3 DNA sequence: TGTGCCAGCAGTGAACTAGCTACGGACGAGCAGTACTTC. Encoded protein: CASSELATDEQYF.

This clone was seen a handful of times. This CDR3 reads CASSPWRTGGEAKNIQYF. CDR3 nucleotide sequence: TGTGCCAGCAGCCCATGGAGGACAGGGGGCGAAGCCAAAAACATTCAGTACTTC. V gene TRBV28 combines with J gene TRBJ2-4, with 11 bases fitting TRBD1. This CDR3 has 18 amino acids. V lost 6 bases and J lost 0; bases outside the gene matches: 10. Germline CDR1 MDHEN, CDR2 SYDVKM.

The rearrangement uses TRBV7-6 and TRBJ2-1, with 13 nucleotides matching TRBD2. This CDR3 has 20 residues. The V gene end was trimmed by 3 bases and the J gene end by 7 bases; junction bases not matched to a gene: 18. Per germline, CDR1 SGHVS and CDR2 FNYEAQ. CDR3 sequence: CASSLTVGLAGKGFTNEQFF. The CDR3 nucleotides are TGTGCCAGCAGCTTGACCGTGGGACTAGCGGGAAAGGGGTTTACAAATGAGCAGTTCTTC.

V is TRBV18 and J is TRBJ1-1, with D possibly being TRBD1 (6 bases). CDR3 size: 15 residues. V lost 3 bases and J 5 bases, leaving 16 bases between the germline ends. The germline gives CDR1 KGHSH, CDR2 LQKENI. The CDR3 DNA reads as TGTGCCAGCTCACCCCGACAGGCCTCGGGGACTGAAGCTTTCTTT. Its translation is CASSPRQASGTEAFF.

The chain is built from TRBV15 and TRBJ1-2; D remains ambiguous. CDR1 and CDR2 from the germline V gene are LNHNV and YYDKDF (reference sequence). The CDR3 sequence is 16 residues long. Trimming stripped 0 bases from V and 10 bases from J, with 21 bases between. The CDR3 spells CATSRDGVPPHSVYTF. The CDR3 region has the DNA TGTGCCACCAGCAGAGATGGGGTCCCCCCCCATAGCGTCTACACCTTC.